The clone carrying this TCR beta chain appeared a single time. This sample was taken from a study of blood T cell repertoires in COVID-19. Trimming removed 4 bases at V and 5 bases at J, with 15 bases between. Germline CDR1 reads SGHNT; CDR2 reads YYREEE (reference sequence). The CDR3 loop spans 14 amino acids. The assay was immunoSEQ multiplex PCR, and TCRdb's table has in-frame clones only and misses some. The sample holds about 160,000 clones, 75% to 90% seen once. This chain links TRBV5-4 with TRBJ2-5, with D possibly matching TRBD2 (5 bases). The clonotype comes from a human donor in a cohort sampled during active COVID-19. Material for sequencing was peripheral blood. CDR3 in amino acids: CASSEEAHGETQYF. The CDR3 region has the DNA TGTGCCAGCAGCGAGGAGGCTCATGGGGAGACCCAGTACTTC.